This T cell receptor beta chain was captured in a study of shared T cell receptors in the human thymus. Here immunoSEQ multiplex PCR was the method, and the copy in TCRdb shows in-frame clones only, minus some. Of approximately 490,000 clones listed, approximately 80% are singletons. CDR1 is LNHNV, CDR2 YYDKDF, per germline (reference sequence). CDR3 length: 19 residues. V lost 0 bases, J lost 4 bases, and 22 bases lay in between. A further study also used this sample, focusing on human thymus T cells. That publication notes: Donation was from healthy Finnish infants who were having corrective surgery that addressed congenital heart defects. Resections removed during corrective heart surgery provided the thymus tissue used. Gene usage (both V and J) appeared biased in thymic and blood repertoires. In unrelated individuals, thymic repertoires overlapped highly, according to related research.

This TCR was sampled from a boy in the first two years of life with a congenital heart defect. The genes are TRBV15 and TRBJ1-5; D remains ambiguous. The sample taken for sequencing was thymocytes. The CDR3 protein is CATSRDFQTGGKGNQPQHF. As DNA, the CDR3 is TGTGCCACCAGCAGAGATTTCCAAACGGGCGGGAAAGGTAATCAGCCCCAGCATTTT.